The text below deals with one T cell receptor (beta chain). Its antigen is not known. Sorted subsets were amplified in replicate PCRs using approximately 0.2 ug DNA, about 30,000 T cell genomes. The assay was immunoSEQ multiplex PCR, and TCRdb's table has in-frame clones only and misses some. The sample has a few million clones; approximately 90% are singletons. This specimen comes from a study of shared clonotypes between healthy human individuals. The study, taken as a whole, reports: Sharing of clonotypes among donors was expected to vary with sequencing depth.

Trimming stripped 7 bases from V and 1 base from J, with 11 bases between. The CDR3 runs 14 residues. CDR1 is SNHLY, CDR2 FYNNEI, per germline. The clonotype comes from a man younger than 35 in good health. Some clones in this sample may be carry-over from other donors' samples. V usage is TRBV2 and J usage is TRBJ1-5, with D maybe TRBD1 (5 bases). Sequenced input: naive CD4+ T cells from PBMCs. The subset was: CD45RA+ positively selected. The CDR3 DNA sequence: TGTGCCAGCAAGCTGGGGCTAAGCAATCAGCCCCAGCATTTT. Protein: CASKLGLSNQPQHF. Based on the CDR3 plus reference TRBV2 and TRBJ1-5, the full variable domain is EPEVTQTPSHQVTQMGQEVILRCVPISNHLYFYWYRQILGQKVEFLVSFYNNEISEKSEIFDDQFSVERPDGSNFTLKIRSTKLEDSAMYFCASKLGLSNQPQHFGDGTRLSIL.